Each of the 8 T cell receptor beta chains below was sequenced from the same sample in a study of spatial heterogeneity in lung cancer. TCRdb processed the 5' RACE reads anew with MiXCR; each CDR3 protein has one entry. The sample holds about 26,000 distinct CDR3 sequences, roughly 13% seen once. The time point: sample taken at primary tumor resection. Whole RNA, which was extracted from tumor, nontumor lung tissue or frozen PBMC, was sequenced without any cell sorting. The input for sequencing was PBMCs, taken at surgery. The source is a female donor with early-stage non-small cell lung cancer.

This clonotype was observed at least ten times. The chain joins TRBV7-2 to TRBJ1-1, with D uncertain. The CDR3 runs to 14 residues. Germline V lookup: CDR1 SGHTA, CDR2 FQGNSA. The V and J ends lost 0 bases and 7 bases respectively, with 12 bases between them. The DNA for the CDR3 is TGTGCCAGCAGCTTAGCGCGCTCAGCAGATGAAGCTTTCTTT. This encodes CASSLARSADEAFF. Full variable domain (missing parts from reference TRBV7-2 and TRBJ1-1): GAGVSQSPSNKVTEKGKDVELRCDPISGHTALYWYRQSLGQGLEFLIYFQGNSAPDKSGLPSDRFSAERTGGSVSTLTIQRTQQEDSAVYLCASSLARSADEAFFGQGTRLTVV.

This clonotype was counted ten times or more. The J gene is TRBJ1-5, the V gene TRBV7-9, with 9 nucleotides matching TRBD1. The trim removed 1 base at V and 7 bases at J, leaving 5 bases unmatched. Germline-derived CDR1 and CDR2 are SEHNR and FQNEAQ (reference sequence). This CDR3 is built from 15 residues. Written as DNA, the CDR3 is TGTGCCAGCAGCTTAGGGACAGGGGAAGGACAGCCCCAGCATTTT. Its protein product is CASSLGTGEGQPQHF.

The chain combines TRBV5-4 with TRBJ2-3; D is unclear. Germline loops: CDR1 SGHNT, CDR2 YYREEE (reference sequence). V was cut by 1 base and J by 1 base, with 7 bases left in between. The CDR3 loop spans 14 amino acids. CDR3 in DNA: TGTGCCAGCAGCTTGCCAATTGGCACAGATACGCAGTATTTT. Its translation is CASSLPIGTDTQYF.

This clonotype was found a few times. This may stem from a read error, because a much larger clone lies one nucleotide away. J is TRBJ2-7 and V is TRBV4-1; 8 bases fit TRBD1. Germline V gene sequence: CDR1 MGHRA, CDR2 YSYEKL. The CDR3 extends over 18 amino acids. V shed 2 bases and J 2 bases; nucleotides not matched to a gene: 14. CDR3 residues: CASSQLQGGLVATYEQYF. The DNA of the CDR3 is TGCGCCAGCAGCCAATTACAGGGGGGCCTAGTCGCTACCTACGAGCAGTACTTC.

This clonotype was found many times. The rearrangement joins TRBV7-9 to TRBJ2-3; D call uncertain. Deletions cut 8 bases from V and 0 bases from J, with 12 bases between. Germline V gives CDR1 SEHNR, CDR2 FQNEAQ (reference sequence). This CDR3 has 14 amino acids. The CDR3 nucleotides are TGTGCCAGCTCCCCCACTCTAAGCACAGATACGCAGTATTTT. Translated, it gives CASSPTLSTDTQYF.

This clonotype was detected many times. The chain has TRBV12-3 or TRBV12-4 and TRBJ2-2, with D unresolved. Trimming took 4 bases from V and 3 from J, leaving 0 bases between them. This CDR3 is 11 amino acids long. The CDR3 here is CASSYTGELFF. CDR3 coding DNA: TGTGCCAGCAGTTACACCGGGGAGCTGTTTTTT.

This clonotype was observed at least ten times. V and J are TRBV11-2 and TRBJ1-3, with D unclear. Germline CDR1 SGHAT, CDR2 FQNNGV. The CDR3 is 14 residues long. V was cut by 5 bases and J by 0 bases, with 8 bases left in between. CDR3 amino acids: CASSPLSSGNTIYF. Written as DNA, the CDR3 is TGTGCCAGCAGCCCGTTAAGCTCTGGAAACACCATATATTTT.

This clonotype has a count of ten or more. This rearrangement joins TRBV4-3 to TRBJ2-3, with D perhaps being TRBD1 or TRBD2 (5 bases each). V was shortened by 1 base and J by 1 base, with 12 bases between the two germline ends. The CDR3 runs 16 residues. From germline, CDR1 is LGHNA and CDR2 YSLEER. CDR3 nucleotide sequence: TGCGCCAGCAGCCAAGTGTCTGGGACCCGCACAGATACGCAGTATTTT. Its translation is CASSQVSGTRTDTQYF.